The rows below give T cell receptor beta chains drawn from one sample of a study of cytomegalovirus exposure and HLA in healthy donors. The assay was immunoSEQ multiplex PCR, and TCRdb's table has in-frame clones only and misses some. Of about 79,000 clones in the sample, more than 65% were seen once. Material for sequencing was PBMCs. The receptors stem from a man between 60 and 75 years old in good health and CMV-seronegative. The CDR3 runs from the conserved cysteine through the conserved F or W. D genes are given only for firm matches. Not all rows give a size; the values are once, few, many and, for expanded clones, a class.

>TRBJ2-1|TRBV11-2|TRBD2|-
CASSTPGGPYNEQFF
TGTGCCAGCAGCACCCCGGGGGGACCGTACAATGAGCAGTTCTTC
>TRBJ2-3|TRBV18|-|few
CASSPQGSGGTDTQYF
TGTGCCAGCTCACCACAGGGCAGCGGTGGCACAGATACGCAGTATTTT
>TRBJ2-1|TRBV11-2|TRBD1|-
CASSLGQGAYSSYNEQFF
TGTGCCAGCAGCTTAGGTCAGGGGGCCTACAGCTCCTACAATGAGCAGTTCTTC
>TRBJ2-6|TRBV9|-|-
CASSVANRAGSGANVLTF
TGTGCCAGCAGCGTCGCCAACCGGGCGGGGTCCGGGGCCAACGTCCTGACTTTC
>TRBJ1-2|TRBV9|-|-
CASSVEFGVLDYGYTF
TGTGCCAGCAGCGTAGAGTTTGGAGTACTCGATTATGGCTACACCTTC
>TRBJ1-3|TRBV10-2|-|few
CASSEPRSPSGNTIYF
TGCGCCAGCAGTGAGCCACGGTCTCCCTCTGGAAACACCATATATTTT
>TRBJ2-5|TRBV5-1|TRBD2|-
CASSLGPVSGEVQETQYF
TGCGCCAGCAGCTTGGGGCCGGTTAGCGGGGAGGTACAAGAGACCCAGTACTTC
>TRBJ2-7|TRBV5-1|TRBD1|-
CASRPTGGDEQYF
TGCGCCAGCAGACCCACAGGGGGCGACGAGCAGTACTTC
>TRBJ2-5|TRBV28|TRBD2|-
CASSLPSSGTETQYF
TGTGCCAGCAGTTTACCCTCTAGCGGGACAGAGACCCAGTACTTC
>TRBJ2-3|TRBV7-2|-|-
CASSLAYQNTDTQYF
TGTGCCAGCAGCTTAGCTTACCAGAACACAGATACGCAGTATTTT
>TRBJ1-3|TRBV6-1|TRBD1|-
CACSPGTAGNTIYF
TGTGCCTGCAGCCCCGGGACAGCAGGAAACACCATATATTTT
>TRBJ2-5|TRBV25-1|-|-
CASRDGTSLGTQYF
TGTGCCAGCAGGGACGGGACTTCCCTTGGGACCCAGTACTTC
>TRBJ2-7|TRBV14|-|-
CASGGPGASYEQYF
TGTGCCAGCGGCGGACCTGGGGCCTCCTACGAGCAGTACTTC
>TRBJ2-1|TRBV28|TRBD1|-
CASSDRGPSYNEQFF
TGTGCCAGCAGTGACAGGGGGCCCTCCTACAATGAGCAGTTCTTC
>TRBJ2-1|TRBV20-1|-|-
CSAQTNEQFF
TGCAGTGCTCAAACTAATGAGCAGTTCTTC
>TRBJ2-7|TRBV9|-|-
CASSVAGSASYEQYF
TGTGCCAGCAGCGTAGCGGGGTCGGCCTCCTACGAGCAGTACTTC
>TRBJ2-2|TRBV6-5|TRBD1|-
CASRPHRGPTGELFF
TGTGCCAGCAGACCCCACAGGGGGCCGACCGGGGAGCTGTTTTTT
>TRBJ2-5|TRBV7-2|-|-
CASSPRLGSSFGTQYF
TGTGCCAGCAGCCCAAGGCTCGGCTCTAGCTTTGGGACCCAGTACTTC
>TRBJ2-1|TRBV7-2|TRBD1|-
CASSSPGQDHNEQFF
TGTGCCAGCAGTTCGCCGGGACAGGACCACAATGAGCAGTTCTTC
>TRBJ2-7|TRBV19|TRBD1|-
CASSTQDRDSPYEQYF
TGTGCCAGTAGTACGCAAGACCGGGACAGCCCCTACGAGCAGTACTTC
>TRBJ2-7|TRBV28|TRBD2|few
CASSDGLAGGASYEQYF
TGTGCCAGCAGTGACGGACTAGCGGGAGGGGCTTCCTACGAGCAGTACTTC
>TRBJ1-3|TRBV29-1|-|-
CSAVASYDTIYF
TGCAGCGCCGTGGCCAGTTACGACACCATATATTTT
>TRBJ2-6|TRBV28|-|-
CASSFHTGANVLTF
TGTGCCAGCAGTTTCCACACTGGGGCCAACGTCCTGACTTTC
>TRBJ2-1|TRBV6-5|-|-
CASSHDSRPIGEQFF
TGTGCCAGCAGTCACGACTCCCGACCCATAGGTGAGCAGTTCTTC
>TRBJ1-2|TRBV29-1|-|few
CSVEDPRNYGYTF
TGCAGCGTTGAAGATCCGAGGAACTATGGCTACACCTTC
>TRBJ1-1|TRBV28|-|few
CASSLGWNTEAFF
TGTGCCAGCAGTTTAGGCTGGAACACTGAAGCTTTCTTT
>TRBJ2-5|TRBV7-9|TRBD1|-
CASRADRGRQETQYF
TGTGCCAGCAGGGCAGACAGGGGGCGGCAAGAGACCCAGTACTTC
>TRBJ1-1|TRBV18|-|once
CASSPLTGWNTEAFF
TGTGCCAGCTCTCCCTTGACAGGCTGGAACACTGAAGCTTTCTTT
>TRBJ1-1|TRBV2|-|-
CADEGDGGTEAFF
TGTGCCGACGAGGGGGACGGGGGGACTGAAGCTTTCTTT
>TRBJ2-5|TRBV10-1|TRBD2|-
CASSGGGQETQYF
TGCGCCAGCAGCGGGGGGGGCCAAGAGACCCAGTACTTC
>TRBJ2-1|TRBV4-1|TRBD2|-
CASRPLAGELNEQFF
TGCGCCAGCAGGCCCCTAGCGGGAGAGTTAAATGAGCAGTTCTTC
>TRBJ1-2|TRBV4-2|TRBD1|-
CASSQAGGGYGYTF
TGTGCCAGCAGCCAAGCAGGGGGCGGGTATGGCTACACCTTC
>TRBJ2-2|TRBV4-1|TRBD2|-
CASSQGASGTTGELFF
TGCGCCAGCAGCCAAGGGGCTAGCGGGACTACCGGGGAGCTGTTTTTT
>TRBJ2-6|TRBV2|-|-
CASSEDFLGSGANVLTF
TGTGCCAGCAGTGAGGACTTCCTGGGCTCTGGGGCCAACGTCCTGACTTTC
>TRBJ2-3|TRBV7-2|TRBD2|-
CASRKRGRGASLDTQYF
TGTGCCAGCAGAAAGCGAGGGCGGGGGGCCTCCCTGGATACGCAGTATTTT
>TRBJ2-2|TRBV5-1|TRBD2|-
CASSPKRGGNTGELFF
TGCGCCAGCAGCCCAAAGCGGGGGGGGAACACCGGGGAGCTGTTTTTT
>TRBJ2-2|TRBV29-1|TRBD1|-
CSVGGTGSTGELFF
TGCAGCGTTGGAGGGACAGGGAGCACCGGGGAGCTGTTTTTT